The next 18 T cell receptor beta chains were all read from a single sample in a study of tumour-infiltrating T cells in Burkitt lymphoma. Repertoires were generated with immunoSEQ multiplex PCR, while TCRdb's copy carries only in-frame clones and drops some. The sample lists about 2,400 clones, less than 25% occurring once. Specimen: tumor tissue from a relapse. All receptors derive from a human donor with relapsed Burkitt lymphoma. Some clones in this sample may be carry-over from other donors' samples.

This clone was picked up a small number of times. At the DNA level, this CDR3 is encoded by other sequences in the same sample as well. The chain links TRBV7-8 to TRBJ1-2; 9 bases fit TRBD1. The CDR3 has 14 residues. With 3 bases clipped from V and 7 bases from J, the junction kept 6 bases outside the gene matches. Germline CDR1 SGHVS, CDR2 FQNEAQ. Here the CDR3 DNA reads TGTGCCAGCAGCTTGGGACAGGGTTCATCTGGCTACACCTTC. It encodes CASSLGQGSSGYTF. Variable domain in full (rest from reference TRBV7-8 and TRBJ1-2): GAGVSQSPRYKVAKRGQDVALRCDPISGHVSLFWYQQALGQGPEFLTYFQNEAQLDKSGLPSDRFFAERPEGSVSTLKIQRTQQEDSAVYLCASSLGQGSSGYTFGSGTRLTVV.

The chain is built from TRBV23-1 and TRBJ2-5, with TRBD1 as a possible D gene (6 bases). TRBV23-1 is an ORF, with its function uncertain. The ends were cut back, 4 bases at V and 3 bases at J, with 18 bases in the middle. This CDR3 has 16 amino acids. The CDR3 region is CASSPVAGTTKETQYF. In DNA form, the CDR3 reads TGCGCCAGCAGTCCCGTCGCCGGGACAACTAAAGAGACCCAGTACTTC.

The V call is TRBV2, the J call TRBJ1-1, with D unresolved. The germline V gene encodes CDR1 SNHLY and CDR2 FYNNEI. The V gene lost 4 bases and the J gene lost 4 bases, with 16 bases spanning the gap. This CDR3 has 15 amino acids. The CDR3 nucleotides are TGTGCCAGCAGTGGATACACCAAGTGGGGCACTGAAGCTTTCTTT. Its protein is CASSGYTKWGTEAFF.

This clone was found a few times. The V gene is TRBV5-6, the J gene TRBJ1-1; D remains ambiguous. The CDR3 runs to 15 residues. Trimming stripped 2 bases from V and 0 bases from J, with 11 bases between. Per germline, CDR1 SGHDT and CDR2 YYEEEE. DNA of the CDR3: TGTGCCAGCAGCTTTGACGAAACCATGAACACTGAAGCTTTCTTT. Protein: CASSFDETMNTEAFF. Looking up the rest from reference TRBV5-6 and TRBJ1-1 gives the full variable domain: DAGVTQSPTHLIKTRGQQVTLRCSPKSGHDTVSWYQQALGQGPQFIFQYYEEEERQRGNFPDRFSGHQFPNYSSELNVNALLLGDSALYLCASSFDETMNTEAFFGQGTRLTVV.

The rearrangement joins TRBV13 to TRBJ1-6; D is perhaps TRBD1 (6 bases). Germline CDR1 is PRHDT and CDR2 is FYEKMQ (reference sequence). The germline V and J ends were trimmed by 3 bases and 2 bases, with 8 bases remaining between them. This CDR3 is 15 amino acids long. The chain's CDR3 is CASSFGGPYNSPLHF. Here the CDR3 DNA reads TGTGCCAGCAGCTTCGGGGGCCCCTATAATTCACCCCTCCACTTT.

This clone showed up just a few times. Other DNA sequences in this specimen translate into the identical CDR3. The rearrangement links TRBV27 to TRBJ2-1; D remains ambiguous. Germline loops: CDR1 MNHEY, CDR2 SMNVEV (reference sequence). The CDR3 contains 11 residues. V was trimmed by 3 bases and J by 4 bases, leaving 1 base between them. The CDR3 here is CASSLYNEQFF. As DNA, the CDR3 is TGTGCCAGCAGTTTGTACAATGAGCAGTTCTTC.

This clone turned up a few times. The chain joins TRBV6-5 to TRBJ2-7, with 7 positions matching TRBD1. CDR1 is MNHEY, CDR2 SVGAGI, per germline. The CDR3 runs to 13 residues. Losses at the gene ends were 6 bases for V and 0 bases for J; bases not matched to a gene: 2. CDR3 sequence (DNA): TGTGCCAGCAGCCAGGGGGTCTCCTACGAGCAGTACTTC. It translates to CASSQGVSYEQYF.

By share, this clone counts as medium-sized. This rearrangement joins TRBV5-1 to TRBJ1-2, with TRBD1 as a possible D gene (6 bases). CDR1 and CDR2 from the germline V gene are SGHRS and YFSETQ. Between the trimmed V and J ends, which lost 4 bases and 4 bases, there was a span of 14 bases. CDR3 length equals 14 residues. The CDR3 coding sequence is TGCGCCAGCAGCCTAAGACCGACAGGCTATGGCTACACCTTC. Amino acid sequence: CASSLRPTGYGYTF.

The chain uses TRBV9 and TRBJ2-3; 8 nucleotides line up with TRBD2. CDR1 and CDR2 from the germline V gene are SGDLS and YYNGEE. With V trimmed by 0 bases and J by 0 bases, 3 bases remained unmatched. The CDR3 has 16 amino acids. The CDR3 region has the DNA TGTGCCAGCAGCGTAGGAGCGGGGGATAGCACAGATACGCAGTATTTT. It encodes CASSVGAGDSTDTQYF.

The J gene is TRBJ2-7, the V gene TRBV7-9; D is perhaps TRBD1 or TRBD2 (5 bases each). The CDR3 consists of 13 residues. V lost 5 bases to trimming and J lost 3 bases, with 11 bases between them. Germline CDR1 reads SEHNR; CDR2 reads FQNEAQ (reference sequence). In DNA form, the CDR3 reads TGTGCCAGCAGCCGCCGGGACGGCTACGAGCAGTACTTC. Its translation is CASSRRDGYEQYF.

This clone has only a few counts. This rearrangement joins TRBV9 to TRBJ2-7; possible D gene TRBD1, 5 bases. CDR1 and CDR2 (germline): SGDLS, YYNGEE. V lost 2 bases and J 0 bases, leaving 6 bases between the germline ends. The CDR3 totals 13 residues. DNA for the CDR3: TGTGCCAGCAGCGTCGACAGCTCCTACGAGCAGTACTTC. This gives the protein CASSVDSSYEQYF.

Relative to its sample, this clone is medium-sized (0.01 to 0.1%). The chain links TRBV7-8 to TRBJ1-5; D is ambiguous. Trimming took off 5 bases at V and 6 bases at J, with 11 bases between the two ends. Per germline, CDR1 SGHVS and CDR2 FQNEAQ. The CDR3 consists of 13 residues. DNA for the CDR3: TGTGCCAGCAGCCTACATCGTACTCAGCCCCAGCATTTT. Translation: CASSLHRTQPQHF. Full variable domain (rest looked up from reference TRBV7-8 and TRBJ1-5): GAGVSQSPRYKVAKRGQDVALRCDPISGHVSLFWYQQALGQGPEFLTYFQNEAQLDKSGLPSDRFFAERPEGSVSTLKIQRTQQEDSAVYLCASSLHRTQPQHFGDGTRLSIL.

This clone was seen only a few times. This chain joins TRBV9 and TRBJ2-2; TRBD2 is a possible D gene (6 bases). Trimming removed 3 bases at V and 5 bases at J, with 17 bases between. The V gene's germline CDR1 is SGDLS and CDR2 YYNGEE. The CDR3 covers 16 residues. The DNA of the CDR3 is TGTGCCAGCAGCGGGCGGGGCCCTGCCGGGACCGGGGAGCTGTTTTTT. Translated: CASSGRGPAGTGELFF.

This clone has only a few counts. V usage is TRBV6-4 and J usage is TRBJ2-1; no reliable D call. Per germline, CDR1 MRHNA and CDR2 SNTAGT. The CDR3 consists of 12 residues. V lost 7 bases and J 6 bases, leaving 10 bases between the germline ends. In DNA, the CDR3 is TGTGCCAGCACCCGAACTTCCAATGAGCAGTTCTTC. As protein: CASTRTSNEQFF.

The rearrangement uses TRBV7-2 and TRBJ1-3, with D unclear. Trimming removed 0 bases from V and 0 bases from J, with 6 bases in between. The CDR3 is 15 amino acids. Germline V gene data show CDR1 as SGHTA and CDR2 as FQGNSA. The CDR3 DNA reads as TGTGCCAGCAGCTTAGCCGTGTCCTCTGGAAACACCATATATTTT. Protein: CASSLAVSSGNTIYF.

This chain joins TRBV14 and TRBJ2-3, with D possibly being TRBD2 (7 bases). The CDR3 sequence is 15 residues long. V lost 2 bases and J lost 6, with 15 bases in between. The germline gives CDR1 SGHDN, CDR2 FVKESK. The CDR3 reads CASSQTGGGSDTQYF. The DNA of the CDR3 is TGTGCCAGCAGCCAAACCGGCGGGGGCTCGGATACGCAGTATTTT.

The rearrangement links TRBV4-1 to TRBJ2-4, with D maybe TRBD2 (5 bases). V lost 2 bases, J lost 5 bases, and 13 bases lay in between. The CDR3 has 15 amino acids. The V gene's germline CDR1 is MGHRA and CDR2 YSYEKL. The CDR3 sequence is CASSQKAASENIQYF. The CDR3 region has the DNA TGCGCCAGCAGCCAAAAAGCGGCCTCAGAAAACATTCAGTACTTC.

This clone showed up just a few times. The V and J genes are TRBV6-5 and TRBJ2-7; D gene uncertain. The CDR3 sequence is 12 residues long. Trimming took 10 bases from V and 4 from J, leaving 14 bases between them. Germline CDR1 MNHEY, CDR2 SVGAGI. CDR3 in amino acids: CATRLSTYEQYF. The CDR3 nucleotides are TGTGCCACCCGATTATCGACTTACGAGCAGTACTTC.